These 3 T cell receptor beta chains were all obtained from the same sample, sequenced in a study of shared clonotypes between healthy human individuals. Repertoires were generated with immunoSEQ multiplex PCR, while TCRdb's copy carries only in-frame clones and drops some. The sample has about 300,000 clones, roughly 70% seen once. Material: memory CD4+ T cells sorted from blood. Subset given: CD45RA-negative fraction. These TCRs come from a man younger than 40 in good health.

V is TRBV6-6 and J is TRBJ2-7, with D possibly called TRBD1 or TRBD2 (5 bases each). This CDR3 has 14 residues. The V end was cut by 6 bases, the J end by 1 base, with 13 bases between. Germline values: CDR1 MNHNY, CDR2 SVGAGI (reference sequence). The CDR3 is CASREPGQSYEQYF. Here the CDR3 DNA reads TGTGCCAGCAGGGAACCGGGGCAATCCTACGAGCAGTACTTC.

The V call is TRBV7-2, the J call TRBJ2-1; D perhaps matches TRBD1 (6 bases). Germline values: CDR1 SGHTA, CDR2 FQGNSA. Between the trimmed V and J ends, which lost 3 bases and 2 bases, there was a span of 11 bases. The CDR3 contains 15 residues. CDR3 sequence reads: CASSFGQGTYNEQFF. CDR3 coding DNA: TGTGCCAGCAGCTTCGGGCAGGGGACCTACAATGAGCAGTTCTTC.

This clone was seen just once. The CDR3: CASSLTGPTEAFF. Written as DNA, the CDR3 is TGTGCCAGCAGCTTGACAGGGCCAACTGAAGCTTTCTTT. The gene calls are TRBV11-2 and TRBJ1-1, with 7 bases matching TRBD1. With V trimmed by 3 bases and J by 5 bases, 3 bases remained unmatched. The CDR3 contains 13 residues. Germline lookup yields CDR1 SGHAT and CDR2 FQNNGV. The full variable domain, rest sourced from reference TRBV11-2 and TRBJ1-1, is EAGVAQSPRYKIIEKRQSVAFWCNPISGHATLYWYQQILGQGPKLLIQFQNNGVVDDSQLPKDRFSAERLKGVDSTLKIQPAKLEDSAVYLCASSLTGPTEAFFGQGTRLTVV.